Following are 20 T cell receptor beta chains from one sample sequenced in a study of identical twins (dated by TCRdb to the mid-2010s). Receptor amplification or capture employed 5' RACE. Sequencing was carried out with an Illumina HiSeq 2000. TCRdb handled the public reads itself, with Q25 trimming in fastp and clone calling in MiXCR, and kept productive beta chains. Rows matching on CDR3 protein sequence are summarized as one entry with the most common DNA and genes. This sample holds some 1,700,000 distinct CDR3 sequences; roughly 35% were observed only once. In total, the top ten clones hold more than 0.25% of the sample. Sequencing was performed on cord blood. The source of these receptors is a newborn girl in good health.

The chain joins TRBV27 to TRBJ1-1; 11 bases fit TRBD1. There are 17 residues in the CDR3. Germline CDR1 is MNHEY and CDR2 is SMNVEV (reference sequence). The V segment lost 2 bases and the J segment 3 bases; nucleotides outside the gene matches: 8. CDR3 protein: CASSLGWDRGKDTEAFF. CDR3 DNA sequence: TGTGCCAGCAGTTTAGGTTGGGACAGGGGGAAGGACACTGAAGCTTTCTTT.

The rearrangement links TRBV20-1 to TRBJ1-5, with 8 bases identical to TRBD1. Germline CDR1 DFQATT, CDR2 SNEGSKA (reference sequence). The CDR3 runs to 16 residues. With 3 bases clipped from V and 8 bases from J, the junction kept 15 bases outside the gene matches. Here the CDR3 DNA reads TGCAGTGCTAGGCTTATAGGACAGGGACTCGGTAAGCCCCAGCATTTT. Residues: CSARLIGQGLGKPQHF.

This clonotype was detected a few times. The V call is TRBV7-8, the J call TRBJ1-5; D is ambiguous. The CDR3 contains 17 residues. Germline CDR1 SGHVS, CDR2 FQNEAQ. The V and J ends lost 0 bases and 0 bases respectively, with 12 bases between them. The CDR3 reads CASSLAPAFYSNQPQHF. CDR3 in DNA: TGTGCCAGCAGCTTAGCGCCGGCCTTCTATAGCAATCAGCCCCAGCATTTT. Variable domain in full (rest from reference TRBV7-8 and TRBJ1-5): GAGVSQSPRYKVAKRGQDVALRCDPISGHVSLFWYQQALGQGPEFLTYFQNEAQLDKSGLPSDRFFAERPEGSVSTLKIQRTQQEDSAVYLCASSLAPAFYSNQPQHFGDGTRLSIL.

The CDR3 region is CASSQRIGEKLFF. In DNA form, the CDR3 reads TGTGCCAGCAGCCAAAGGATTGGGGAAAAACTGTTTTTT. The chain employs TRBV14 and TRBJ1-4; no reliable D call. CDR1 is SGHDN, CDR2 FVKESK, per germline. This CDR3 is built from 13 residues. V gave up 2 bases and J gave up 8 bases, with 9 bases separating them.

This clonotype was counted only a few times. The J gene is TRBJ2-7, the V gene TRBV4-1, with a possible D match to TRBD1 (6 bases). TRBJ2-4 explains the end of the DNA better; the J call may be wrong. This CDR3 comprises 17 residues. In germline, CDR1 is MGHRA, CDR2 YSYEKL. The chain's CDR3 is CASSRPGNRAPENIQYF. DNA of the CDR3: TGCGCCAGCAGCCGTCCGGGGAACAGGGCCCCTGAGAACATTCAGTACTTC.

The genes are TRBV20-1 and TRBJ1-2; 7 nucleotides agree with TRBD1. V dropped 3 bases and J dropped 0; count of bases not matched to a gene: 13. Germline values: CDR1 DFQATT, CDR2 SNEGSKA (reference sequence). The CDR3 length is 17 residues. CDR3 amino acids: CSASPGQDVLSNYGYTF. The CDR3 DNA sequence: TGCAGTGCTAGCCCCGGACAGGATGTTTTATCTAACTATGGCTACACCTTC.

The V gene is TRBV20-1, the J gene TRBJ2-1; 8 nucleotides align to TRBD1. The germline V gene has CDR1 DFQATT and CDR2 SNEGSKA (reference sequence). The V gene end was trimmed by 4 bases and the J gene end by 7 bases; junction bases not matched to a gene: 3. The CDR3 is 12 amino acids. CDR3 protein: CSAMRQGNEQFF. The CDR3 DNA is TGCAGTGCTATGCGACAGGGGAATGAGCAGTTCTTC.

About this clonotype itself: At one of its ends the junction is not consistent with the germline gene, which may arise from a read error. This chain uses TRBV2 with TRBJ2-3; 12 positions agree with TRBD2. The CDR3 is 14 amino acids. Looked up from germline, CDR1 is SNHLY and CDR2 is FYNNEI. CDR3 DNA sequence: TGTGCCAGCAGCACTAGCGGGAGGACAGATGCGCAGTATTTT. This encodes CASSTSGRTDAQYF.

In DNA form, the CDR3 reads TGTGCCACCAGTGATATTTACGAGCAGTACTTC. Translating it yields CATSDIYEQYF. The gene calls are TRBV24-1 and TRBJ2-7; D is unresolved. CDR1 KGHDR and CDR2 SFDVKD come from the germline V gene. Deletions cut 3 bases from V and 4 bases from J, with 3 bases between. The CDR3 covers 11 residues.

The V gene is TRBV5-4, the J gene TRBJ2-7, with TRBD2 matching over 8 bases. V lost 2 bases, J lost 5 bases, and 3 bases stayed unmatched. The CDR3 consists of 13 residues. CDR1 SGHNT and CDR2 YYREEE come from the germline V gene (reference sequence). The CDR3 is CASSFGLADEQYF. The CDR3 DNA reads as TGTGCCAGCAGCTTTGGACTAGCTGACGAGCAGTACTTC.

The CDR3 sequence is CASSQVFVRGLAKNIQYF. For the CDR3, the DNA is TGTGCCAGCAGCCAAGTTTTTGTCCGAGGGCTAGCCAAAAACATTCAGTACTTC. The chain has TRBV4-2 and TRBJ2-4, with a weak D call TRBD2 (5 bases). Trimming pared 1 base from V and 0 bases from J, leaving 16 bases between. This CDR3 comprises 18 residues. From germline, CDR1 is LGHNA and CDR2 YNFKEQ.

The chain recombines TRBV10-3 with TRBJ1-1, with D hard to call. The germline CDR1 and CDR2 sequences are ENHRY and SYGVKD. The CDR3 contains 14 residues. The ends were cut back, 4 bases at V and 4 bases at J, with 13 bases in the middle. Here the CDR3 reads CAISVAGTITEAFF. The CDR3 DNA reads TGTGCCATCAGTGTGGCAGGTACGATCACTGAAGCTTTCTTT.

Notes on this clonotype: A much larger clone differs from this one at a single base, so this may be a read error. CDR3 residues: CASSLRGRQGREGSSYERYF. CDR3 nucleotides: TGTGCCAGCAGTCTCAGAGGTCGACAGGGCAGAGAAGGAAGCTCCTACGAGCGGTACTTC. This chain uses TRBV28 with TRBJ2-5; 7 bases are shared with TRBD1. Trimming at V came to 5 bases and at J to 13 bases, leaving 34 bases not matched to a gene. The CDR3 runs to 20 residues. CDR1 and CDR2 (germline): MDHEN, SYDVKM. Full variable domain (outside the CDR3, taken from reference TRBV28 and TRBJ2-5): DVKVTQSSRYLVKRTGEKVFLECVQDMDHENMFWYRQDPGLGLRLIYFSYDVKMKEKGDIPEGYSVSREKKERFSLILESASTNQTSMYLCASSLRGRQGREGSSYERYFGPGTRLLVL.

The chain links TRBV20-1 to TRBJ2-7, with 8 bases identical to TRBD2. Germline CDR1 DFQATT, CDR2 SNEGSKA (reference sequence). The J segment lost 3 bases and the V segment lost 6 bases, leaving 7 bases of the junction unmatched. The CDR3 totals 13 residues. The chain's CDR3 is CSAPDGGDYEQYF. The CDR3 DNA is TGCAGTGCACCCGACGGGGGGGACTACGAGCAGTACTTC.

This chain uses TRBV6-5 with TRBJ2-1, with D maybe TRBD2 (6 bases). Near its end, the DNA agrees better with TRBJ2-7, so the J call may be wrong. The CDR3 is 16 amino acids. CDR1 is MNHEY and CDR2 is SVGAGI in the germline V gene. The CDR3 sequence is CASTLPGPEGYNEQYF. The CDR3, as DNA: TGTGCCAGCACCCTACCGGGGCCGGAGGGCTACAATGAGCAGTACTTC.

The chain has TRBV10-1 and TRBJ2-7; 9 nucleotides match TRBD2. With 6 bases clipped from V and 2 bases from J, the junction kept 8 bases outside the gene matches. The CDR3 covers 15 residues. CDR1 is WNHNN, CDR2 SYGVQD, per germline (reference sequence). CDR3: CASSETSGSTYEQYF. In DNA, the CDR3 is TGCGCCAGCAGCGAAACTAGCGGGTCCACCTACGAGCAGTACTTC.

V gene TRBV2 combines with J gene TRBJ2-7, with D hard to call. Germline values: CDR1 SNHLY, CDR2 FYNNEI. This CDR3 spans 12 amino acids. V was pared by 8 bases and J by 2 bases, with 10 bases between. This CDR3 reads CASYRAPYEQYF. Written as DNA, the CDR3 is TGTGCCAGCTACCGGGCCCCCTACGAGCAGTACTTC.

This rearrangement joins TRBV6-5 to TRBJ1-6; D is ambiguous. Germline CDR1 is MNHEY and CDR2 is SVGAGI. This CDR3 contains 16 residues. V was shortened by 2 bases and J by 3 bases, with 11 bases between the two germline ends. The CDR3 bases are TGTGCCAGCAGTTACGGACCTAACGGCTATAATTCACCCCTCCACTTT. This gives the protein CASSYGPNGYNSPLHF.

The chain combines TRBV5-1 with TRBJ2-1; 9 bases map to TRBD1. Germline lookup yields CDR1 SGHRS and CDR2 YFSETQ. The CDR3 runs 14 residues. After removal of 4 bases from V and 6 bases from J, the junction contained 5 bases not matched to a gene. The CDR3 DNA is TGCGCCAGCAGCCCCTCGACAGGGGGCAATGAGCAGTTCTTC. Protein: CASSPSTGGNEQFF.

A few counts support this clonotype. The chain couples TRBV20-1 to TRBJ2-7; 11 bases align to TRBD2. With 3 bases clipped from V and 4 bases from J, the junction kept 5 bases outside the gene matches. CDR1 and CDR2 (germline): DFQATT, SNEGSKA (reference sequence). The CDR3 runs to 14 residues. The CDR3 DNA is TGCAGTGCTAGCTTCCCTAGCGGGAGGTACGAGCAGTACTTC. This gives the protein CSASFPSGRYEQYF.